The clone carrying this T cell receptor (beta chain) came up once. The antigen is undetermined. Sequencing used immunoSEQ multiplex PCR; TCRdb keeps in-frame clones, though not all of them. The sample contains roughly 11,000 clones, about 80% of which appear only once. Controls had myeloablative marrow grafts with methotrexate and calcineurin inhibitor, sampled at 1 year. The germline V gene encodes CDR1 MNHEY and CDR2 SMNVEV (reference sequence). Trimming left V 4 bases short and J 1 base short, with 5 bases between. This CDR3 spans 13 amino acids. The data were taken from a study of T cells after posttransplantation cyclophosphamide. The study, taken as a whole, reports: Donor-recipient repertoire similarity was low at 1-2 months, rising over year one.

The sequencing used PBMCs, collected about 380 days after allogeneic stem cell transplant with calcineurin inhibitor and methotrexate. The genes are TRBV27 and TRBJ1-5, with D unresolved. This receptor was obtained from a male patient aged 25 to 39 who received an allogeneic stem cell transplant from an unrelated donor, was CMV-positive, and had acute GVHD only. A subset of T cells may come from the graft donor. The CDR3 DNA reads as TGTGCCAGCAGTTGGCAGAGCAATCAGCCCCAGCATTTT. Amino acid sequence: CASSWQSNQPQHF.